This is a list of T cell receptor beta chains from one sample in a study of T-cell memory formation after mild COVID-19. One entry per CDR3 protein results from TCRdb running MiXCR on the 5' RACE reads. This table has under 300,000 distinct CDR3 sequences, about a sixth appearing once. Sequencing input: PBMCs or a T cell subset sorted from them (not recorded which). Receptors originate from a man younger than 30 who had mild COVID-19 (a few samples of this study predate the infection). Cell type and time point are not known. Each CDR3 is given without its conserved first and last residue.

v_call cdr3_aa
TRBV20-1 SARDDRGTDTQY
TRBV7-8 ASSLSVTSVNNEQF
TRBV28 ASSPKANTEAF
TRBV6-5 ASSKTSGGPRDTQY
TRBV6-4 ASRGTSGVITDTQY
TRBV12-3/TRBV12-4 ASSFIREQF
TRBV5-6 ASSWGDRGTHGYT
TRBV7-2 ASSLKQGRNTEAF
TRBV28 ASSPVPLGNTIY
TRBV29-1 SGRSSLLGEQY
TRBV9 ASSESGTALNQPQH
TRBV27 ASSLSGTPGQGPNQPQH
TRBV4-3 ASSFPGQGDSPLH
TRBV5-1 ASSLGGSDTQY
TRBV9 ASSVQGSREETQY
TRBV11-2 ASSPALRPRPYNEQF
TRBV12-3/TRBV12-4 ASSRGGHAYEQY
TRBV7-2 ASSKNANTGELF
TRBV5-1 ASSLQNQETQY
TRBV19 ASSSKAAGEPKAF
TRBV11-2 ASSLGRDTGF
TRBV7-2 ASSPPGWRYGYT
TRBV5-6 ASSSQGLYTEAF
TRBV27 ASSLGRGWADTQY
TRBV27 ASSFENRLGADTQY
TRBV4-3 ASSPGQGETQY
TRBV12-3/TRBV12-4 ASSLPRGDRQPQH
TRBV5-1 ASSLGGRYGYT
TRBV5-4 ASSSERGTDTQY
TRBV7-2 ASTRLDRVYGYT
TRBV19 ASSFGTVNEKLF
TRBV15 ATSRDLGSGGSYNEQF
TRBV10-3 AISRGGTNTGELF
TRBV20-1 SGIGSAKNIQY
TRBV7-9 ASSPKFRVGNEQF
TRBV5-1 ASSSQGLAGGEQF
TRBV18 ASSPNRGRDSPLH
TRBV7-8 ASSWREIQETQY
TRBV4-1 ASSLDDQNIQY
TRBV9 ASSVGRGGPETQY
TRBV7-7 ATGLMAYTQY
TRBV5-1 ASSFDGYNEQF
TRBV7-9 ASSSLLRETF
TRBV3-1 ASRLREVESPLH
TRBV6-5 ASSYEEGSWYGYT
TRBV19 ASSLQGAHGYT
TRBV5-5 ASSLTLDVLSS
TRBV28 ASSLMGHAATEAF
TRBV6-5 ASTSDRGETQY
TRBV7-2 ASSLARQETQY
TRBV28 ASSLLGLSGANVLT
TRBV7-3 ASSPSSFGETQY
TRBV5-5 ASSLVSGGADTQY
TRBV7-9 ASSLTYPNSPLH
TRBV6-2/TRBV6-3 ASGQDRGETQY
TRBV18 ASSTAGEVSNQPQH
TRBV4-1 ASSREQGTLH